This T cell receptor (beta chain) was captured by sequencing in a study of T cell changes during pregnancy in multiple sclerosis. Generated by immunoSEQ multiplex PCR, the TCRdb table keeps only in-frame clones and is missing some. This table has 30,000 to 40,000 clones, almost 90% appearing once. The TCR comes from a female donor with multiple sclerosis, enrolled in a pregnancy study. The sample in question was CD4+ T cells from peripheral blood mononuclear cells, obtained in the second trimester of pregnancy.

The CDR3 DNA follows: TGCGCCAGCAGCCAGGGACAGAGAGCAACTAATGAAAAACTGTTTTTT. Its translation is CASSQGQRATNEKLFF. V and J are TRBV4-3 and TRBJ1-4, with 7 bases matching TRBD1. The CDR3 loop spans 16 amino acids. Germline V gene lookup returns CDR1 LGHNA and CDR2 YSLEER. J gave up 0 bases and V 3 bases, and 4 bases lay outside the gene matches.